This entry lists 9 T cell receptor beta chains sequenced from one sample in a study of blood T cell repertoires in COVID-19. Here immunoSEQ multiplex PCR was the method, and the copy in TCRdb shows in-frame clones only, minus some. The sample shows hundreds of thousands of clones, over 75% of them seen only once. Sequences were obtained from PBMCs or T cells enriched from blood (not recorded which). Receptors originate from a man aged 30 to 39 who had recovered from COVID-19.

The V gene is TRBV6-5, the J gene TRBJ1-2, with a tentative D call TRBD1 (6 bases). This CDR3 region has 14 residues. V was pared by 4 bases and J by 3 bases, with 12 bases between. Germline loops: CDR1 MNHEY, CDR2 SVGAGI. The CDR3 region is CASSLGQTYYGYTF. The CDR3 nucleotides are TGTGCCAGCAGTTTAGGACAGACTTACTATGGCTACACCTTC.

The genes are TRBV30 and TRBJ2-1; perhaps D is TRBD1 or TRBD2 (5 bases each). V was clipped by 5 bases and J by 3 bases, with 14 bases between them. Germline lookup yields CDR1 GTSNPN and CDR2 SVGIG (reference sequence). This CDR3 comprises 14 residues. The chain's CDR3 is CAWGGVKDYNEQFF. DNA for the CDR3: TGTGCCTGGGGGGGAGTGAAGGACTACAATGAGCAGTTCTTC.

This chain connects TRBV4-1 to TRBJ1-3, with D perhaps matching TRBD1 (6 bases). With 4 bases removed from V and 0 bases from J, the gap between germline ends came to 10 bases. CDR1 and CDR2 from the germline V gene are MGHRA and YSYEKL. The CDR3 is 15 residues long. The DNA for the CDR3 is TGCGCCAGCAGCCGCGGACAGTTCTCTGGAAACACCATATATTTT. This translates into CASSRGQFSGNTIYF.

CDR3 residues: CASSLGRGGTEAFF. The CDR3 region has the DNA TGTGCCAGCAGCTTGGGCAGGGGCGGGACTGAAGCTTTCTTT. The chain couples TRBV7-9 to TRBJ1-1, with a possible D match to TRBD1 (6 bases). Per the germline V gene, CDR1 is SEHNR and CDR2 is FQNEAQ (reference sequence). V lost 3 bases to trimming and J lost 5 bases, with 13 bases between them. The CDR3 consists of 14 residues.

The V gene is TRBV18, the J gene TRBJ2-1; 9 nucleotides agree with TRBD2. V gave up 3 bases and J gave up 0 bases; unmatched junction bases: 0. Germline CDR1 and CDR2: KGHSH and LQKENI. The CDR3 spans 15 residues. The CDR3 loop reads CASSPRGGSYNEQFF. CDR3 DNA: TGTGCCAGCTCACCGCGGGGGGGCTCCTACAATGAGCAGTTCTTC.

The CDR3 DNA reads TGTGCCAGCGGGACAGGGGGCGAAAAACTGTTTTTT. It yields the protein CASGTGGEKLFF. The chain has TRBV3-1 (or the pseudogene TRBV3-2) and TRBJ1-4; 12 bases align to TRBD1. Germline CDR1 and CDR2: LGHDT and YNNKEL (reference sequence). V shed 8 bases and J 8 bases; nucleotides not matched to a gene: 0. CDR3 size: 12 residues.

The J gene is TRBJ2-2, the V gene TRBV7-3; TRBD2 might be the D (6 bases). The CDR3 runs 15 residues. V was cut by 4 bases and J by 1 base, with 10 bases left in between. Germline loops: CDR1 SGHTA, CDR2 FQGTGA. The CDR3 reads CASSSRGRNTGELFF. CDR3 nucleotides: TGTGCCAGCAGCTCCCGGGGGAGGAACACCGGGGAGCTGTTTTTT.

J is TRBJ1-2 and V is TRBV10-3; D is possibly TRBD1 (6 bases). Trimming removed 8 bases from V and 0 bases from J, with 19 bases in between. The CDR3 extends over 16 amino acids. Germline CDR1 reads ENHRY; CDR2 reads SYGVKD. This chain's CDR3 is CAIPNDRDTTNYGYTF. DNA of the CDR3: TGTGCCATCCCAAACGACCGGGACACTACTAACTATGGCTACACCTTC.

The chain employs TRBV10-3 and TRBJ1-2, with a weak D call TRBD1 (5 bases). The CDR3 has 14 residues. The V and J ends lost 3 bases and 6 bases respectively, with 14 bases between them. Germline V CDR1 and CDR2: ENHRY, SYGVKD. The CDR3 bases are TGTGCCATCAGTGAAAACGGCGGAGGGGATGGCTACACCTTC. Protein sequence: CAISENGGGDGYTF.